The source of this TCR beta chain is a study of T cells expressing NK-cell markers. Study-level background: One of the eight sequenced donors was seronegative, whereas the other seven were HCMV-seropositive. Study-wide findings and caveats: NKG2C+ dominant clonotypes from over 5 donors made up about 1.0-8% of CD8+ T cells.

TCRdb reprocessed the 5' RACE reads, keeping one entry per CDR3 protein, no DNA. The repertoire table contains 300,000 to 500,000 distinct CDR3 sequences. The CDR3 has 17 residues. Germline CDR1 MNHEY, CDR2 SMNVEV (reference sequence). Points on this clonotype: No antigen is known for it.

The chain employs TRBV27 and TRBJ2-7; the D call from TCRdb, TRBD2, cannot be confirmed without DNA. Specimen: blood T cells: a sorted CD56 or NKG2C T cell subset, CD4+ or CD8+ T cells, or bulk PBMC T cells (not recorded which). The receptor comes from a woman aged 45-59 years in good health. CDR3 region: CASSFRTSGSNSYEQYF.